These 15 T cell receptor beta chains were all obtained from the same sample, sequenced in a study of T cells in Graves' hyperthyroidism and ophthalmopathy. It was RNA transcripts that yielded the amplified TCR beta CDR3 regions. Using the HTBI primer set, a first-round RT-PCR was run on the TCR CDR3. TCRdb independently ran MiXCR on the multiplex PCR reads; one entry per CDR3 protein. The sample includes around 500,000 distinct CDR3 sequences, 13% to 15% of them seen just once. Source material: blood. The receptors derive from a woman under 30 with Graves' hyperthyroidism.

This clonotype appeared many times. The rearrangement joins TRBV3-1 to TRBJ1-1, with D possibly matching TRBD1 (5 bases). This CDR3 contains 16 residues. The ends were cut back, 1 base at V and 6 bases at J, with 18 bases in the middle. CDR1 and CDR2 (germline): LGHDT, YNNKEL (reference sequence). CDR3: CASSQAPPEGRAEAFF. CDR3 nucleotides: TGTGCCAGCAGCCAAGCCCCCCCAGAGGGGCGCGCTGAAGCTTTCTTT.

The CDR3 spells CASSRLAGGNYNEQFF. The CDR3, as DNA: TGTGCCAGCAGCCGCTTAGCGGGAGGGAACTACAATGAGCAGTTCTTC. The V gene is TRBV3-1, the J gene TRBJ2-1, with 11 bases lining up with TRBD2. This CDR3 has 16 amino acids. Germline V gives CDR1 LGHDT, CDR2 YNNKEL (reference sequence). V was clipped by 4 bases and J by 3 bases; unmatched bases: 5.

This clonotype appeared a few times. V is TRBV6-1 and J is TRBJ2-5; TRBD2 is a possible D gene (5 bases). Germline V CDR1 and CDR2: MNHNS, SASEGT. Trimming cost V 1 base and J 7 bases, with 7 bases left between them. The CDR3 runs to 12 residues. As DNA, the CDR3 is TGTGCCAGCAGTGAAGGCCGGGGGACCCAGTACTTC. Amino acid sequence: CASSEGRGTQYF.

The chain combines TRBV5-1 with TRBJ2-7, with 14 bases matching TRBD2. V was clipped by 4 bases and J by 3 bases; unmatched bases: 3. The germline CDR1 and CDR2 sequences are SGHRS and YFSETQ. The CDR3 runs 15 residues. This CDR3 reads CASSGGTSGSYEQYV. CDR3 bases: TGCGCCAGCAGCGGCGGGACTAGCGGGAGCTACGAGCAGTACGTC.

The V gene is TRBV5-1, the J gene TRBJ2-6; the D call may be TRBD1 or TRBD2 (6 bases each). The CDR3 spans 20 residues. CDR1 is SGHRS, CDR2 YFSETQ, per germline. V shed 3 bases and J shed 2 bases, with 24 bases lying between them. The CDR3 loop reads CASSWLRGVTLRTGANVLTF. In DNA form, the CDR3 reads TGCGCCAGCAGCTGGTTAAGGGGGGTCACCCTGCGGACTGGGGCCAACGTCCTGACTTTC.

At least ten counts were recorded for this clonotype. The J gene is TRBJ2-2, the V gene TRBV2; no firm D call. CDR1 and CDR2 from the germline V gene are SNHLY and FYNNEI. The CDR3 is 10 residues long. V shed 8 bases and J shed 5 bases, with 3 bases lying between them. The CDR3 here is CASYTGELFF. CDR3 nucleotides: TGTGCCAGCTATACCGGGGAGCTGTTTTTT.

This chain links TRBV5-1 with TRBJ2-7; D gene uncertain. CDR1 SGHRS and CDR2 YFSETQ come from the germline V gene. This CDR3 comprises 13 residues. Trimming took 3 bases from V and 0 from J, leaving 7 bases between them. CDR3 region: CASSSEPSYEQYV. In DNA, the CDR3 is TGCGCCAGCAGCTCGGAGCCCTCCTACGAGCAGTACGTC.

This clonotype occurred many times. This rearrangement joins TRBV9 to TRBJ2-3; D may be TRBD2 (6 bases). V lost 5 bases to trimming and J lost 0 bases, with 10 bases between them. This CDR3 comprises 14 residues. Germline V lookup: CDR1 SGDLS, CDR2 YYNGEE. The chain's CDR3 is CASRSEGSTDTQYF. The CDR3 DNA reads as TGTGCCAGCAGGTCGGAGGGGAGCACAGATACGCAGTATTTT.

This clonotype was observed a handful of times. This chain joins TRBV13 and TRBJ1-4, with D unclear. From germline, CDR1 is PRHDT and CDR2 FYEKMQ (reference sequence). V lost 5 bases to trimming and J lost 3 bases, with 13 bases between them. The CDR3 loop spans 15 amino acids. The CDR3 is CASSANLGANEKLFF. The DNA of the CDR3 is TGTGCCAGCAGCGCCAACCTGGGCGCTAATGAAAAACTGTTTTTT.

In this sample, this clonotype turned up many times. The rearrangement joins TRBV12-3 or TRBV12-4 to TRBJ2-7; 7 nucleotides line up with TRBD2. This CDR3 contains 14 residues. With V trimmed by 2 bases and J by 5 bases, 6 bases remained unmatched. The CDR3 here is CASSLLRELNEQYF. DNA for the CDR3: TGTGCCAGCAGTTTATTGCGGGAGTTGAACGAGCAGTACTTC.

This clonotype has a count of ten or more. The chain couples TRBV2 to TRBJ2-1; D gene uncertain. V was shortened by 7 bases and J by 11 bases, with 21 bases between the two germline ends. Germline CDR1 is SNHLY and CDR2 is FYNNEI. This CDR3 contains 14 residues. The CDR3 DNA reads as TGTGCCAGCACTGGTGGTCGACTTCACACACAGCAGTTCTTC. This encodes CASTGGRLHTQQFF.

This clonotype was detected many times. The V call is TRBV12-3 or TRBV12-4, the J call TRBJ2-1, with a possible D match to TRBD2 (6 bases). V was cut by 6 bases and J by 5 bases, with 8 bases left in between. CDR3 length: 12 amino acids. The CDR3 spells CASRRLDNEQFF. The CDR3 bases are TGTGCCAGCAGAAGACTAGACAATGAGCAGTTCTTC.

This clonotype has at least ten counts. The chain links TRBV2 to TRBJ1-6; D might be TRBD1 (5 bases). In germline, CDR1 is SNHLY, CDR2 FYNNEI. CDR3 length: 15 residues. Deletions cut 5 bases from V and 2 bases from J, with 10 bases between. The CDR3 region has the DNA TGTGCCAGCAGTCTCCGGGACCCCTATAATTCACCCCTCCACTTT. Translating it yields CASSLRDPYNSPLHF.

This clonotype was counted ten times or more. This rearrangement joins TRBV27 to TRBJ2-1, with 12 bases lining up with TRBD2. The V and J ends lost 5 bases and 5 bases, in that order; junction bases with no gene match: 4. The CDR3 loop spans 15 amino acids. Germline CDR1 MNHEY, CDR2 SMNVEV (reference sequence). The CDR3 bases are TGTGCCAGCAGTACTCTAGCGGGAGGGGACAATGAGCAGTTCTTC. As protein: CASSTLAGGDNEQFF.

Many counts were recorded for this clonotype. The V gene is TRBV5-1, the J gene TRBJ1-1, with D unresolved. CDR1 and CDR2 from the germline V gene are SGHRS and YFSETQ. The CDR3 extends over 14 amino acids. The ends were cut back, 0 bases at V and 4 bases at J, with 10 bases in the middle. The CDR3 sequence is CASSLEDGITEAFF. The CDR3 DNA reads as TGCGCCAGCAGCTTGGAGGACGGCATCACTGAAGCTTTCTTT.